Each of the 26 T cell receptor beta chains below was sequenced from the same sample in a study of blood T cell repertoires in COVID-19. Some clones are missing from TCRdb's copy, which holds only in-frame ones; the method was immunoSEQ multiplex PCR. The repertoire holds roughly 280,000 clones, with around 78% as singletons. Material for sequencing was peripheral blood. The receptor source for this set is a man in his 60s who had recovered from COVID-19.

The V and J genes are TRBV7-3 and TRBJ2-5; a possible D gene is TRBD2 (6 bases). The CDR3 sequence is 14 residues long. CDR1 and CDR2 from the germline V gene are SGHTA and FQGTGA. Trimming pared 2 bases from V and 2 bases from J, leaving 9 bases between. The CDR3 spells CASSLAGRQETQYF. As DNA, the CDR3 is TGTGCCAGCAGCTTAGCGGGGCGTCAAGAGACCCAGTACTTC.

DNA of the CDR3: TGTGCCAGCAGCCAAGGAGCTAGCCAGCCCCAGCATTTT. This sequence encodes CASSQGASQPQHF. The chain employs TRBV3-1 (or the pseudogene TRBV3-2) and TRBJ1-5, with D unresolved. With 1 base removed from V and 7 bases from J, the gap between germline ends came to 8 bases. CDR3 length equals 13 residues. Germline CDR1 and CDR2: LGHDT and YNNKEL (reference sequence).

The V call is TRBV6-6, the J call TRBJ2-1; 11 bases agree with TRBD2. Trimming removed 5 bases from V and 9 bases from J; junction bases left unmatched: 6. Germline V gene lookup returns CDR1 MNHNY and CDR2 SVGAGI (reference sequence). The CDR3 loop spans 14 amino acids. CDR3 protein: CASSRLAGTGEQFF. Written as DNA, the CDR3 is TGTGCCAGCAGTCGACTAGCGGGAACCGGTGAGCAGTTCTTC.

This chain connects TRBV19 to TRBJ2-3, with 9 bases fitting TRBD2. Germline CDR1 reads LNHDA; CDR2 reads SQIVND (reference sequence). This CDR3 has 17 amino acids. Losses at the gene ends were 3 bases for V and 4 bases for J; bases not matched to a gene: 11. The CDR3 loop is CASSIKRAGGHPDTQYF. In nucleotides, the CDR3 is TGTGCCAGTAGTATCAAAAGAGCGGGAGGACACCCAGATACGCAGTATTTT.

This clone was recorded once. The chain combines TRBV29-1 with TRBJ2-5, with D unclear. Germline CDR1 reads SQVTM; CDR2 reads ANQGSEA. The germline V and J ends were trimmed by 7 bases and 1 base, with 7 bases remaining between them. CDR3 length equals 11 residues. This CDR3 reads CSAEPQETQYF. The CDR3 DNA reads as TGCAGCGCCGAGCCCCAAGAGACCCAGTACTTC.

The chain couples TRBV29-1 to TRBJ1-2; TRBD1 is a possible D gene (6 bases). Trimming took off 7 bases at V and 3 bases at J, with 12 bases between the two ends. The germline V gene encodes CDR1 SQVTM and CDR2 ANQGSEA. CDR3 length equals 12 residues. Here the CDR3 reads CSASGGHYGYTF. Here the CDR3 DNA reads TGCAGCGCCTCCGGGGGGCACTATGGCTACACCTTC.

V and J are TRBV30 and TRBJ1-4, with D unresolved. This CDR3 is built from 10 residues. The ends were cut back, 7 bases at V and 6 bases at J, with 6 bases in the middle. Looked up from germline, CDR1 is GTSNPN and CDR2 is SVGIG (reference sequence). CDR3 nucleotides: TGTGCCTTGGAGCATGAAAAACTGTTTTTT. It codes for CALEHEKLFF.

The chain carries TRBV5-8 and TRBJ2-3; D is possibly TRBD1 (7 bases). Trimming took 3 bases from V and 4 from J, leaving 15 bases between them. The CDR3 length is 15 residues. Germline V gives CDR1 SGHTS, CDR2 YDEGEE. The CDR3 sequence: CASSYRQGGADTQYF. The CDR3 nucleotides are TGTGCCAGCAGCTACAGACAGGGAGGAGCAGATACGCAGTATTTT.

This chain uses TRBV29-1 with TRBJ2-1; TRBD2 agrees at 7 bases. The CDR3 length is 13 residues. Looked up from germline, CDR1 is SQVTM and CDR2 is ANQGSEA. V dropped 8 bases and J dropped 3; count of bases not matched to a gene: 7. CDR3 loop: CSIVAGSYNEQFF. CDR3 coding DNA: TGCAGCATAGTAGCGGGTAGCTACAATGAGCAGTTCTTC.

This clone was detected only once. This chain connects TRBV7-9 to TRBJ2-2, with D unresolved. The CDR3 contains 14 residues. The germline CDR1 and CDR2 sequences are SEHNR and FQNEAQ (reference sequence). V shed 3 bases and J shed 2 bases, with 7 bases lying between them. CDR3 residues: CASSFGQNTGELFF. The CDR3 nucleotides read TGTGCCAGCAGCTTTGGGCAAAACACCGGGGAGCTGTTTTTT.

The chain employs TRBV9 and TRBJ2-3, with 9 bases fitting TRBD2. Germline V gives CDR1 SGDLS, CDR2 YYNGEE. The CDR3 runs to 16 residues. After removal of 0 bases from V and 2 bases from J, the junction contained 4 bases not matched to a gene. In DNA, the CDR3 is TGTGCCAGCAGCGTAGAAGCGGGGGGATTCACAGATACGCAGTATTTT. This translates into CASSVEAGGFTDTQYF.

This clone appeared a few times. The chain couples TRBV19 to TRBJ1-1; D gene uncertain. Trimming cost V 8 bases and J 4 bases, with 20 bases left between them. The CDR3 is made up of 15 amino acids. The V gene's germline CDR1 is LNHDA and CDR2 SQIVND (reference sequence). In nucleotides, the CDR3 is TGTGCCAGTCTCCGGATAGGGAGATTGGGCACTGAAGCTTTCTTT. Protein: CASLRIGRLGTEAFF.

This clone was seen a few times. The V and J genes are TRBV28 and TRBJ1-5, with unresolved D. Trimming left V 8 bases short and J 2 bases short, with 10 bases between. In germline, CDR1 is MDHEN, CDR2 SYDVKM. The CDR3 totals 13 residues. As DNA, the CDR3 is TGTGCCAGCCGCGTGATTGGCAATCAGCCCCAGCATTTT. Protein product: CASRVIGNQPQHF.

The chain recombines TRBV11-2 with TRBJ2-5, with D perhaps TRBD1 (6 bases). Germline values: CDR1 SGHAT, CDR2 FQNNGV. The CDR3 loop spans 16 amino acids. V was pared by 3 bases and J by 7 bases, with 21 bases between. CDR3 in amino acids: CASSLSGQSVLGTQYF. The CDR3 region has the DNA TGTGCCAGCAGCTTGTCCGGACAGTCAGTTCTAGGGACCCAGTACTTC. The full variable domain, in which reference TRBV11-2 and TRBJ2-5 provide the parts outside the CDR3, is EAGVAQSPRYKIIEKRQSVAFWCNPISGHATLYWYQQILGQGPKLLIQFQNNGVVDDSQLPKDRFSAERLKGVDSTLKIQPAKLEDSAVYLCASSLSGQSVLGTQYFGPGTRLLVL.

This clone appeared once. This chain links TRBV6-5 with TRBJ2-3; possible D gene TRBD2, 6 bases. The CDR3 covers 13 residues. The ends were cut back, 6 bases at V and 1 base at J, with 8 bases in the middle. Per germline, CDR1 MNHEY and CDR2 SVGAGI. DNA for the CDR3: TGTGCCAGCAGGGGCGGGGGCACAGATACGCAGTATTTT. This sequence encodes CASRGGGTDTQYF.

This clone was seen a few times. The J gene is TRBJ2-7, the V gene TRBV6-1, with 8 nucleotides matching TRBD2. The CDR3 runs 15 residues. Losses at the gene ends were 0 bases for V and 0 bases for J; bases not matched to a gene: 1. From germline, CDR1 is MNHNS and CDR2 SASEGT. The CDR3 spells CASSEASGGSYEQYF. Here the CDR3 DNA reads TGTGCCAGCAGTGAAGCGAGCGGGGGCTCCTACGAGCAGTACTTC.

This clone was detected once. The CDR3 reads CAWSGDSGSEAFF. The CDR3 bases are TGTGCCTGGAGCGGGGATTCGGGTTCTGAAGCTTTCTTT. This sequence joins TRBV30 and TRBJ1-1, with unresolved D. Germline V gene data show CDR1 as GTSNPN and CDR2 as SVGIG (reference sequence). CDR3 length equals 13 residues. Between the trimmed V and J ends, which lost 3 bases and 6 bases, there was a span of 14 bases.

In regard to this clone: One junction end disagrees with the germline gene, perhaps due to a read error. The rearrangement uses TRBV9 and TRBJ1-1; 9 bases align to TRBD1. Germline V gene sequence: CDR1 SGDLS, CDR2 YYNGEE. The CDR3 has 16 residues. The DNA of the CDR3 is TGTGCCAGCAGCCCCCGAGACAGGGGGGTGAAAACTGAAGCTTTCTTT. Translating it yields CASSPRDRGVKTEAFF.

The chain joins TRBV7-6 to TRBJ2-3; D is perhaps TRBD1 (8 bases). The CDR3 spans 16 residues. Between the trimmed V and J ends, which lost 1 base and 2 bases, there was a span of 13 bases. The germline V gene encodes CDR1 SGHVS and CDR2 FNYEAQ. CDR3 loop: CASSLGTGTTTDTQYF. CDR3 nucleotide sequence: TGTGCCAGCAGCTTAGGGACAGGGACTACCACAGATACGCAGTATTTT.

This clone was detected once. The V call is TRBV4-2, the J call TRBJ2-1; TRBD2 matches at 10 bases. Germline-derived CDR1 and CDR2 are LGHNA and YNFKEQ. V dropped 2 bases and J dropped 0; count of bases not matched to a gene: 7. CDR3 size: 18 residues. In DNA, the CDR3 is TGTGCCAGCAGCCAACGACTTAGCGGGAGGAGCTCCTACAATGAGCAGTTCTTC. Translation gives CASSQRLSGRSSYNEQFF.

J is TRBJ2-3 and V is TRBV5-1; 8 bases match TRBD2. The CDR3 length is 16 residues. Germline V CDR1 and CDR2: SGHRS, YFSETQ. The trim removed 3 bases at V and 1 base at J, leaving 7 bases unmatched. The CDR3 coding sequence is TGCGCCAGCAGCTCCGGACTAGCTTCGGGCACAGATACGCAGTATTTT. Its protein is CASSSGLASGTDTQYF.

This clone was detected a few times. The chain recombines TRBV28 with TRBJ1-6; 7 nucleotides match TRBD1. CDR1 is MDHEN and CDR2 is SYDVKM in the germline V gene. The junction had 2 bases not matched to a gene; V was cut back by 3 bases and J by 6 bases. CDR3 length: 14 amino acids. CDR3 in DNA: TGTGCCAGCAGTTTGCAGGGGGGTAATTCACCCCTCCACTTT. Amino acids: CASSLQGGNSPLHF.

The chain is built from TRBV3-1 (or the pseudogene TRBV3-2) and TRBJ1-2; 9 nucleotides agree with TRBD1. The germline V gene encodes CDR1 LGHDT and CDR2 YNNKEL (reference sequence). This CDR3 has 16 amino acids. V trimming: 2 bases; J trimming: 4 bases; junction bases outside the gene matches: 8. This chain's CDR3 is CASSQYPGQGTYGYTF. CDR3 in DNA: TGTGCCAGCAGCCAATATCCGGGACAGGGAACCTATGGCTACACCTTC.

V usage is TRBV19 and J usage is TRBJ2-7; D ambiguous. CDR1 LNHDA and CDR2 SQIVND come from the germline V gene (reference sequence). This CDR3 comprises 15 residues. V gave up 6 bases and J gave up 2 bases, with 17 bases separating them. For the CDR3, the DNA is TGTGCCAGTAGCCCAACAGCTCATCAAACCTACGAGCAGTACTTC. This encodes CASSPTAHQTYEQYF.

The chain recombines TRBV7-9 with TRBJ1-4; no firm D call. V was pared by 6 bases and J by 0 bases, with 8 bases between. Germline assignment: CDR1 SEHNR and CDR2 FQNEAQ (reference sequence). This CDR3 spans 14 amino acids. CDR3 region: CASSPFATNEKLFF. The CDR3 DNA reads TGTGCCAGCAGTCCCTTTGCAACTAATGAAAAACTGTTTTTT.

This sequence joins TRBV5-8 and TRBJ2-7; no firm D call. The CDR3 totals 14 residues. Germline V gives CDR1 SGHTS, CDR2 YDEGEE. V lost 0 bases to trimming and J lost 6 bases, with 13 bases between them. As DNA, the CDR3 is TGTGCCAGCAGCTTGGGGTCAAATCTGGCCGAGCAGTACTTC. Its translation: CASSLGSNLAEQYF. The whole variable domain, remainder taken from reference TRBV5-8 and TRBJ2-7, is EAGVTQSPTHLIKTRGQQATLRCSPISGHTSVYWYQQALGLGLQFLLWYDEGEERNRGNFPPRFSGRQFPNYSSELNVNALELEDSALYLCASSLGSNLAEQYFGPGTRLTVT.